This TCR beta chain was captured in a study of cytomegalovirus exposure and HLA in healthy donors. A note on this clone: As yet, its antigen is unknown.

Study-wide results and limits: Associated with HLA alleles at 0.05 false discovery rate in a later analysis were some 16,000 TCR beta sequences. Exclusion as indistinguishable affected some V segments, including TRBV6-2 and TRBV6-3.

The CDR3 totals 18 residues. Germline CDR1 reads SGHRS; CDR2 reads YFSETQ. The trim removed 3 bases at V and 4 bases at J, leaving 8 bases unmatched. The PCR contained 60 Vbeta and 13 Jbeta primers. Some clones are missing from TCRdb's copy, which holds only in-frame ones; the method was immunoSEQ multiplex PCR. The sample contains around 130,000 clones, roughly 82% of which appear only once. The sequence was collected from a male donor in good health and CMV-seropositive. J is TRBJ1-6 and V is TRBV5-1, with TRBD1 identical over 12 bases. Sequenced sample: PBMCs. Written as DNA, the CDR3 is TGCGCCAGCAGCTCGGGGACAGGGGGCGTAAAGTATAATTCACCCCTCCACTTT. This sequence encodes CASSSGTGGVKYNSPLHF.